This is a list of T cell receptor beta chains from one sample in a study of shared clonotypes between healthy human individuals. Generated by immunoSEQ multiplex PCR, the TCRdb table keeps only in-frame clones and is missing some. Of about 1 million clones detected, 70% to 80% appear once; the ten largest clones hold about 1.5%. The sample taken for sequencing was memory CD4+ T cells sorted from blood. These receptor sequences come from a man between 18 and 29 years old in good health. Each CDR3 is given with its conserved first and last residue. A D gene is named only where the DNA matches it firmly. A row's size may be missing; if present it is once, few, many or a size class.

>TRBJ1-6|15|.|TRBD1|TRBV5-6
CASSLEDRANSPLHF
TGTGCCAGCAGCTTGGAAGACAGGGCGAATTCACCCCTCCACTTT
>TRBJ2-1|15|.|TRBD1|TRBV10-3
CAISEDGTGGGEQFF
TGTGCCATCAGTGAGGACGGGACAGGGGGCGGTGAGCAGTTCTTC
>TRBJ1-1|13|.|.|TRBV23-1
CASSQSWLEEAFF
TGCGCCAGCAGTCAATCGTGGCTCGAGGAAGCTTTCTTT
>TRBJ2-5|14|.|TRBD2|TRBV5-1
CASSPGGGQETQYF
TGCGCCAGCAGCCCGGGAGGGGGCCAAGAGACCCAGTACTTC
>TRBJ2-5|12|few|.|TRBV28
CASSGVWETQYF
TGTGCCAGCAGTGGGGTATGGGAGACCCAGTACTTC
>TRBJ1-5|15|.|TRBD1|TRBV6-5
CASSSPGQGDPPQHF
TGTGCCAGCAGCTCCCCGGGACAGGGGGATCCCCCCCAGCATTTT
>TRBJ1-2|13|few|.|TRBV6-1
CASSVRAEYGYTF
TGTGCCAGCAGTGTTAGGGCGGAATATGGCTACACCTTC
>TRBJ2-5|15|.|.|TRBV7-2
CASSRGPGQQETQYF
TGTGCCAGCAGCCGAGGCCCAGGGCAGCAAGAGACCCAGTACTTC
>TRBJ2-4|18|.|.|TRBV1
CTSSQGSRNLLAKNIQYF
TGCACCAGCAGCCAAGGCTCCAGAAATCTACTAGCCAAAAACATTCAGTACTTC
>TRBJ1-5|14|.|.|TRBV7-9
CASSYGTPNQPQHF
TGTGCCAGCAGCTACGGGACGCCGAATCAGCCCCAGCATTTT
>TRBJ2-1|11|.|.|TRBV6-5
CASRVANEQFF
TGTGCCAGCAGGGTAGCAAATGAGCAGTTCTTC
>TRBJ1-1|13|.|TRBD1|TRBV5-1
CASTRDRDTEAFF
TGCGCCAGTACCCGGGACAGGGACACTGAAGCTTTCTTT
>TRBJ1-2|15|.|.|TRBV19
CASSRSGTPNYGYTF
TGTGCCAGTAGTAGATCCGGGACACCTAACTATGGCTACACCTTC
>TRBJ2-7|13|.|.|TRBV7-9
CASSTVRTYEQYF
TGTGCCAGCAGCACCGTCAGGACCTACGAGCAGTACTTC
>TRBJ2-7|13|.|.|TRBV5-6
CASSWGPRGQQYF
TGTGCCAGCAGCTGGGGACCCCGCGGGCAGCAGTACTTC
>TRBJ1-1|14|.|.|TRBV19
CASKLGGGSTEAFF
TGTGCCAGTAAATTAGGCGGAGGAAGCACTGAAGCTTTCTTT
>TRBJ2-3|13|.|TRBD2|TRBV6-6
CASKLAGVDTQYF
TGTGCCAGCAAGCTAGCGGGGGTGGATACGCAGTATTTT
>TRBJ2-7|14|.|.|TRBV7-9
CASSIRQPPYEQYF
TGTGCCAGCAGCATCAGACAGCCTCCCTACGAGCAGTACTTC
>TRBJ2-5|16|.|TRBD1|TRBV2
CASSEVMGQGWETQYF
TGTGCCAGCAGTGAAGTCATGGGACAGGGGTGGGAGACCCAGTACTTC
>TRBJ1-5|14|.|.|TRBV19
CASSAMGSNQPQHF
TGTGCCAGTAGCGCAATGGGAAGCAATCAGCCCCAGCATTTT
>TRBJ1-4|13|.|.|TRBV10-1
CARNWGGDEKLFF
TGCGCCAGAAACTGGGGGGGCGATGAAAAACTGTTTTTT
>TRBJ2-3|13|.|.|TRBV5-1
CASSLVWRDTQYF
TGCGCCAGCAGCTTGGTCTGGAGGGATACGCAGTATTTT
>TRBJ2-1|17|few|TRBD2|TRBV7-2
CASSPRTSGSSYNEQFF
TGTGCCAGCAGCCCAAGGACTAGCGGAAGCTCCTACAATGAGCAGTTCTTC
>TRBJ1-5|11|few|.|TRBV29-1
CSVEFPRPQHF
TGCAGCGTTGAATTTCCGAGGCCCCAGCATTTT